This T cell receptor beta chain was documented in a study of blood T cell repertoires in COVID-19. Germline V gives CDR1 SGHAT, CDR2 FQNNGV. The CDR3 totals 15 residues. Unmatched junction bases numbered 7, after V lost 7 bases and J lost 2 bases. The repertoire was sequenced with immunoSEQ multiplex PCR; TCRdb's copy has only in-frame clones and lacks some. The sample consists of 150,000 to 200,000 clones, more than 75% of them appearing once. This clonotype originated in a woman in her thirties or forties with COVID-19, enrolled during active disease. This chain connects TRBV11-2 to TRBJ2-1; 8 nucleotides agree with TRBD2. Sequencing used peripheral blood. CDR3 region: CASTLTSGPYNEQFF. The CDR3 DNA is TGTGCCAGCACCCTTACTAGCGGTCCCTACAATGAGCAGTTCTTC.